The clone carrying this T cell receptor beta chain has a handful of counts. These data come from a study of blood T cell repertoires in COVID-19. For the study at large: Acute and convalescent COVID-19 samples came from the United States, Italy and Spain. T cells, B-cell-depleted T cells, or PBMCs provided the cDNA or gDNA that served as material.

This CDR3 comprises 14 residues. The V gene lost 6 bases and the J gene lost 5 bases, with 16 bases spanning the gap. Germline loops: CDR1 SNHLY, CDR2 FYNNEI. Source study methods: Amplification with reference gene primers provided the estimates of nucleated cell counts. The assay was immunoSEQ multiplex PCR, and TCRdb's table has in-frame clones only and misses some. V, J and clone size are taken as reported in that table, and D and trimming were inferred from the DNA itself. Among around 250,000 clones, around 87% were seen once, and the ten largest hold 5.5% to 9%. The rearrangement uses TRBV2 and TRBJ2-5; tentatively, D is TRBD1 (6 bases). Sequences were obtained from peripheral blood. This sequence was found in a woman in her 70s with active or convalescent COVID-19. The CDR3 sequence: CASRGGPFSETQYF. CDR3 DNA sequence: TGTGCCAGCAGAGGGGGTCCTTTTTCGGAGACCCAGTACTTC.